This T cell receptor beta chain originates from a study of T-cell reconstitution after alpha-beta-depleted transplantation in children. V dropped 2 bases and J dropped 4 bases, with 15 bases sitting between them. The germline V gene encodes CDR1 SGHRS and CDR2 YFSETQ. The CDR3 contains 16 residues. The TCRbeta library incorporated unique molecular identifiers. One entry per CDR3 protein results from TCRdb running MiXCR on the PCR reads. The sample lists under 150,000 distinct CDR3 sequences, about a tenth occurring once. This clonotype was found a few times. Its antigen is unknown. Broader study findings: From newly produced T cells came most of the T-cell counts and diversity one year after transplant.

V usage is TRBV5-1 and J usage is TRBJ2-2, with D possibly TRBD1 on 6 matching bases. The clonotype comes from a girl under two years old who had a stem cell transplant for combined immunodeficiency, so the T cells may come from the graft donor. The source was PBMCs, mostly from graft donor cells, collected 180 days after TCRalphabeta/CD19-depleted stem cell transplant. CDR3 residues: CASSFRTVDTTGELFF. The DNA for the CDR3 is TGCGCCAGCAGCTTTCGGACAGTGGATACCACCGGGGAGCTGTTTTTT.